A single sample gave rise to the 5 T cell receptor beta chains below, sequenced in a study of blood T cell repertoires in COVID-19. Method: immunoSEQ multiplex PCR; TCRdb's copy keeps in-frame clones and lacks some. The table includes about 46,000 clones, 70% to 90% detected once. Sequencing input: peripheral blood. These receptors were collected from a human donor in a cohort sampled during active COVID-19. The donor label of this sample is uncertain.

The chain combines TRBV5-1 with TRBJ2-3; possible D gene TRBD2, 6 bases. Germline CDR1 reads SGHRS; CDR2 reads YFSETQ. The V gene lost 4 bases and the J gene lost 3 bases, with 15 bases spanning the gap. The CDR3 spans 15 residues. Here the CDR3 reads CASSAWGEVTDTQYF. CDR3 bases: TGCGCCAGCAGCGCCTGGGGGGAGGTAACAGATACGCAGTATTTT.

The chain has TRBV7-3 and TRBJ1-4; TRBD1 agrees at 9 bases. Germline V gene sequence: CDR1 SGHTA, CDR2 FQGTGA. V lost 1 base to trimming and J lost 7 bases; unmatched junction nucleotides: 13. The CDR3 consists of 18 residues. The CDR3 reads CASSLRNLRTGAIEKLFF. The CDR3 nucleotides read TGTGCCAGCAGCTTAAGGAATTTAAGGACAGGGGCAATTGAAAAACTGTTTTTT.

J is TRBJ1-1 and V is TRBV6-5; D is uncertain. V lost 0 bases to trimming and J lost 1 base, with 6 bases between them. Germline-derived CDR1 and CDR2 are MNHEY and SVGAGI. The CDR3 is made up of 14 amino acids. The CDR3 DNA sequence: TGTGCCAGCAGTTACTCGGCGGAGAACACTGAAGCTTTCTTT. Amino acid sequence: CASSYSAENTEAFF.

The chain carries TRBV5-1 and TRBJ2-5; the match to TRBD2 covers 7 bases. The ends lost 2 bases at V and 5 bases at J; junction bases unmatched: 6. Germline assignment: CDR1 SGHRS and CDR2 YFSETQ. The CDR3 totals 14 residues. DNA of the CDR3: TGCGCCAGCAGCTTCAGCGGGGTTAAGGAGACCCAGTACTTC. The encoded protein is CASSFSGVKETQYF.

The V gene is TRBV20-1, the J gene TRBJ2-7; 8 nucleotides line up with TRBD1. Trimming cost V 5 bases and J 5 bases; bases outside gene matches: 2. The CDR3 consists of 11 residues. CDR1 and CDR2 (germline): DFQATT, SNEGSKA (reference sequence). Here the CDR3 reads CSAPQGDEQYF. The CDR3 nucleotides read TGCAGTGCTCCACAGGGGGACGAGCAGTACTTC.